Listed below are T cell receptor beta chains from one sample, sequenced in a study of Graves' ophthalmopathy and Graves' hyperthyroidism. MiXCR, run by TCRdb on the multiplex PCR reads, gives a single entry per CDR3 protein. The profile covers about 400,000 distinct CDR3 sequences, with about a sixth appearing a single time and around 1.6% taken by the ten largest. The sequenced sample consisted of peripheral blood. The receptors originated from a woman aged 18 to 35 with Graves' ophthalmopathy. CDR3s include the opening cysteine and the closing phenylalanine or tryptophan. The D gene is left open where the match is weak. Only some rows state a clone size, as once, few, many or a class for expanded clones.

J gene: TRBJ1-1; V gene: TRBV4-3; clone size: many; D gene: .; CDR3 DNA: TGCGCCAGCAGCCAAGATCCCGCAGTCCTTTCCATGAACACTGAAGCTTTCTTT; CDR3 protein: CASSQDPAVLSMNTEAFF
J gene: TRBJ2-3; V gene: TRBV29-1; clone size: many; D gene: .; CDR3 DNA: TGCAGCGTTGAAGCTAGCGGCACAGATACGCAGTATTTT; CDR3 protein: CSVEASGTDTQYF
J gene: TRBJ2-2; V gene: TRBV9; clone size: many; D gene: TRBD1; CDR3 DNA: TGTGCCAGCAGCGCACAGGGGGCAGCGAACACCGGGGAGCTGTTTTTT; CDR3 protein: CASSAQGAANTGELFF
J gene: TRBJ2-7; V gene: TRBV11-2; clone size: .; D gene: TRBD1; CDR3 DNA: TGTGCCAGCAGCCAAGGGACAGTCCGTTGGGAGCAGTACTTC; CDR3 protein: CASSQGTVRWEQYF
J gene: TRBJ1-1; V gene: TRBV7-9; clone size: many; D gene: .; CDR3 DNA: TGTGCCAGCAGCTTAGACTCATCCGCTGAAGCTTTCTTT; CDR3 protein: CASSLDSSAEAFF
J gene: TRBJ2-7; V gene: TRBV7-2; clone size: many; D gene: TRBD2; CDR3 DNA: TGTGCCAGCAGCGCCCCACGGACTAGTTTTTACGAGCAGTACTTC; CDR3 protein: CASSAPRTSFYEQYF
J gene: TRBJ2-2; V gene: TRBV6-4; clone size: many; D gene: .; CDR3 DNA: TGTGCCAGCAGTCCCGGTCACTTTTGGGGCGCGAACACCGGGGAGCTGTTTTTT; CDR3 protein: CASSPGHFWGANTGELFF
J gene: TRBJ2-7; V gene: TRBV19; clone size: .; D gene: .; CDR3 DNA: TGTGCCAGTAGTATAGATTCGCAGGGGCTATCCTACGAGCAGTACTTC; CDR3 protein: CASSIDSQGLSYEQYF
J gene: TRBJ2-2; V gene: TRBV30; clone size: many; D gene: .; CDR3 DNA: TGTGCCTGGGTTGGGACGGTGAACACCGGGGAGCTGTTTTTT; CDR3 protein: CAWVGTVNTGELFF
J gene: TRBJ1-5; V gene: TRBV28; clone size: many; D gene: .; CDR3 DNA: TGTGCCAGCAGTTTACCGGGTTCACCCCAGCATTTT; CDR3 protein: CASSLPGSPQHF
J gene: TRBJ2-4; V gene: TRBV28; clone size: many; D gene: TRBD2; CDR3 DNA: TGTGCCAGCAGTGCACCGCAGGGACTAGCGGGAAGGGGCTTC; CDR3 protein: CASSAPQGLAGRGF
J gene: TRBJ2-5; V gene: TRBV5-6; clone size: many; D gene: .; CDR3 DNA: TGTGCCAGCAGCCAAGGACATTTCCAAGAGACCCAGTACTTC; CDR3 protein: CASSQGHFQETQYF
J gene: TRBJ1-1; V gene: TRBV6-2/TRBV6-3; clone size: many; D gene: TRBD1; CDR3 DNA: TGTGCCAGCAGCCCCCGTCTCTGGGGACAGGGAATGGAGACCACTGAAGCTTTCTTT; CDR3 protein: CASSPRLWGQGMETTEAFF
J gene: TRBJ2-7; V gene: TRBV20-1; clone size: many; D gene: TRBD2; CDR3 DNA: TGCAGTGCTACGGGACTAGCGGCCGATTACTACGAGCAGTACTTC; CDR3 protein: CSATGLAADYYEQYF
J gene: TRBJ2-2; V gene: TRBV11-2; clone size: .; D gene: TRBD2; CDR3 DNA: TGTGCCAGCAGCACTGATGTGGCACTAGCGGTGAACACCGGGGAGCTGTTTTTT; CDR3 protein: CASSTDVALAVNTGELFF